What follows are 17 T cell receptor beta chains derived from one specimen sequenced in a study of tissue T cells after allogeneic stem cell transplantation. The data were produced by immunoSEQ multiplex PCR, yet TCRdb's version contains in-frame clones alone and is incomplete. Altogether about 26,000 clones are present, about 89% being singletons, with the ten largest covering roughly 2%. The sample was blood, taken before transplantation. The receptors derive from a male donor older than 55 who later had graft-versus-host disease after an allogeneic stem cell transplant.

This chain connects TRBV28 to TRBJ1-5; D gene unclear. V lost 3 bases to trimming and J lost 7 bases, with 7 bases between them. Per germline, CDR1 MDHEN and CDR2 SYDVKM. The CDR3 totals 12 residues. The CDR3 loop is CASSFYGQPQHF. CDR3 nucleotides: TGTGCCAGCAGTTTCTACGGCCAGCCCCAGCATTTT.

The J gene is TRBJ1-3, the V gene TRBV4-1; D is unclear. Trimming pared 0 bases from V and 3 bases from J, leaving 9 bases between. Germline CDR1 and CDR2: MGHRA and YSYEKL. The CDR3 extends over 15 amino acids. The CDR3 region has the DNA TGCGCCAGCAGCCAAGAGTGGCCGGGTGGAAACACCATATATTTT. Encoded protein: CASSQEWPGGNTIYF.

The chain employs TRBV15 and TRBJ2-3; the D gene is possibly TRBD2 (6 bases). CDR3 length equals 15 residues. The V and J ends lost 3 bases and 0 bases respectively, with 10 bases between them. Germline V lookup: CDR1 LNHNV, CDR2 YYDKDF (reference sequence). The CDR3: CATSRGLASTDTQYF. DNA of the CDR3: TGTGCCACCAGCAGGGGACTGGCAAGCACAGATACGCAGTATTTT.

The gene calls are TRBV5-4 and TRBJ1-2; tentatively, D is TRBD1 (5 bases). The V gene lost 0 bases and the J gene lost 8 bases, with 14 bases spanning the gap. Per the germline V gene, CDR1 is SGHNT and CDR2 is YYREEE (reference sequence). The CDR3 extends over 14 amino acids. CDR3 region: CASSLGGRLEGYTF. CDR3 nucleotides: TGTGCCAGCAGCTTGGGGGGACGGTTGGAAGGCTACACCTTC.

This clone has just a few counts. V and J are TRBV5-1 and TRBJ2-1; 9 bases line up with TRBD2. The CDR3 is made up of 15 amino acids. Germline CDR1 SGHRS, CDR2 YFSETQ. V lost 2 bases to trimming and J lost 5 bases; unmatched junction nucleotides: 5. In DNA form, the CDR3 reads TGCGCCAGCAGCTTCATAGCGGGGGCCGACAATGAGCAGTTCTTC. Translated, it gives CASSFIAGADNEQFF.

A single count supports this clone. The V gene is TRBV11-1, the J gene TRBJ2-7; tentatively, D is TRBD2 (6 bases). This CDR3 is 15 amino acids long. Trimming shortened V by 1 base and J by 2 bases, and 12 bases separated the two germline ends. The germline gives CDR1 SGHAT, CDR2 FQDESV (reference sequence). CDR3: CASSLVGGDPYEQYF. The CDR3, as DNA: TGTGCCAGCAGCTTAGTTGGCGGGGACCCCTACGAGCAGTACTTC.

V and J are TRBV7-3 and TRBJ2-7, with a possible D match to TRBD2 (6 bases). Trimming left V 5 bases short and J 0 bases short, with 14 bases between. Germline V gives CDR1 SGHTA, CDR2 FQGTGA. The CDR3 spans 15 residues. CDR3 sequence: CASSASGPASYEQYF. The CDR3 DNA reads TGTGCCAGCAGCGCGAGCGGGCCTGCCTCCTACGAGCAGTACTTC.

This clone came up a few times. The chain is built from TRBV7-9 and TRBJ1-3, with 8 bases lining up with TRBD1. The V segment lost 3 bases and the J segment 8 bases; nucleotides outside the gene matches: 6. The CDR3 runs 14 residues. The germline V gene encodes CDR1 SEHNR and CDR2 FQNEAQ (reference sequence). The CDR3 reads CASSLKDRVDTIYF. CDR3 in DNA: TGTGCCAGCAGCTTGAAGGACAGGGTGGACACCATATATTTT.

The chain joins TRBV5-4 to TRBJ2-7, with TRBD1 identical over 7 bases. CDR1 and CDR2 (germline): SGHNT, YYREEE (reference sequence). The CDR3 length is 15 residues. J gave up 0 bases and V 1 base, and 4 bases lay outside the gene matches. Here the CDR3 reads CASSLPGQNSYEQYF. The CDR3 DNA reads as TGTGCCAGCAGCTTGCCGGGACAGAACTCCTACGAGCAGTACTTC.

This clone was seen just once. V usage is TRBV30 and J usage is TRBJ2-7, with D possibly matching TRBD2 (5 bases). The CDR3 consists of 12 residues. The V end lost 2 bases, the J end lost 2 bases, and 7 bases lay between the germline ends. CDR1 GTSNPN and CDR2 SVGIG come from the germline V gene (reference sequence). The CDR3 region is CAWSIGTYEQYF. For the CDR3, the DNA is TGTGCCTGGAGTATCGGGACCTACGAGCAGTACTTC. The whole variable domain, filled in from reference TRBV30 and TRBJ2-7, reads SQTIHQWPATLVQPVGSPLSLECTVEGTSNPNLYWYRQAAGRGLQLLFYSVGIGQISSEVPQNLSASRPQDRQFILSSKKLLLSDSGFYLCAWSIGTYEQYFGPGTRLTVT.

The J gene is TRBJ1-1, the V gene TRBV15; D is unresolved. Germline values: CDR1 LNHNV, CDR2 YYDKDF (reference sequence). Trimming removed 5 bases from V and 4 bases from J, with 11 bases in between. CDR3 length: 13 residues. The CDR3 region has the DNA TGTGCCACCAGCCCGACGCCGGGCACTGAAGCTTTCTTT. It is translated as CATSPTPGTEAFF. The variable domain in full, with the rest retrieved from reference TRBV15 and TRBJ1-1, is DAMVIQNPRYQVTQFGKPVTLSCSQTLNHNVMYWYQQKSSQAPKLLFHYYDKDFNNEADTPDNFQSRRPNTSFCFLDIRSPGLGDTAMYLCATSPTPGTEAFFGQGTRLTVV.

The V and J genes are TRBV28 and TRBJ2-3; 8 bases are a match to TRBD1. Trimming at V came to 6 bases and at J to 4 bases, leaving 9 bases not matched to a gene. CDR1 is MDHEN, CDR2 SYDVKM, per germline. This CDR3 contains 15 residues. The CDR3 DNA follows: TGTGCCAGCAGACCTGGGGACAGGAACCCAGATACGCAGTATTTT. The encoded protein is CASRPGDRNPDTQYF. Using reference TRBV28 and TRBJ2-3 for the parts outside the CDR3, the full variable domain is DVKVTQSSRYLVKRTGEKVFLECVQDMDHENMFWYRQDPGLGLRLIYFSYDVKMKEKGDIPEGYSVSREKKERFSLILESASTNQTSMYLCASRPGDRNPDTQYFGPGTRLTVL.

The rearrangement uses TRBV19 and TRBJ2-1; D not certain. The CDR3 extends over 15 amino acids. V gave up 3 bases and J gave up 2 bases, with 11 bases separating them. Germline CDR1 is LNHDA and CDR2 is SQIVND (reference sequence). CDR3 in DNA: TGTGCCAGTAGTATTATGTTCAAACCCTACAATGAGCAGTTCTTC. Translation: CASSIMFKPYNEQFF.

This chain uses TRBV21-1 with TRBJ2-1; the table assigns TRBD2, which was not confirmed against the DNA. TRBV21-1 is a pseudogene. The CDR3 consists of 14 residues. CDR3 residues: CASRRRDGYNEQFF. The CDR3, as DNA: TGTGCCAGCCGTAGGAGGGATGGGTACAATGAGCAGTTCTTC.

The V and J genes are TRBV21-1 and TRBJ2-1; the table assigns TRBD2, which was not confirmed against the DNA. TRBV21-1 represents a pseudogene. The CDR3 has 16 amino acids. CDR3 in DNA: TGTGCCAGCAGCCATCTGATCCGAGGGTCCTACAATGAGCAGTTCTTC. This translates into CASSHLIRGSYNEQFF.

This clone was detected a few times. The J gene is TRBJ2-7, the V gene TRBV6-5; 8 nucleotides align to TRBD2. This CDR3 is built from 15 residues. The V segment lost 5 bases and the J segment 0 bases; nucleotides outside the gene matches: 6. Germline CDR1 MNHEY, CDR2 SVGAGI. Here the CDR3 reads CASSSGSVNSYEQYF. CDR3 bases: TGTGCCAGCAGTAGCGGGAGCGTAAACTCCTACGAGCAGTACTTC.

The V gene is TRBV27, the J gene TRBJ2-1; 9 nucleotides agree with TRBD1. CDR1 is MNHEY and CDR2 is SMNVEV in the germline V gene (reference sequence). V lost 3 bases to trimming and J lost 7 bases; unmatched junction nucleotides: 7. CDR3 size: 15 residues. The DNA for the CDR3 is TGTGCCAGCAGTTTGACCGGGACAGGGTGGAATGAGCAGTTCTTC. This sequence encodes CASSLTGTGWNEQFF.